This note documents a single T cell receptor beta chain sequence. Its antigen has not been determined. The input lacks base qualities; no much larger clone sits a single base away. The roughly 38 donors, aged about 6 to 95 years, were systemically healthy Caucasian individuals from Russia. Each donor gave 9 to 10 milliliters of peripheral blood, collected into EDTA-treated Vacutainer tubes. Ficoll-Paque density-gradient centrifugation was used to isolate PBMCs, with at least 7 million obtained per sample. Trizol reagent was used to extract total RNA from PBMCs, with at least 5.5 micrograms per sample. For every donor, an aliquot of PBMCs went through flow cytometry to measure the percentages of naive CD45RAhigh/CD27high T cells. Preparation of the library involved 5' RACE. These reads were obtained on an Illumina HiSeq 2500. A second PCR of about 6 to 11 cycles was run with a J-beta primer mix and a sample-barcoded 5' primer. Each TCR beta cDNA molecule received a unique molecular identifier from a template-switch 5' adaptor carrying 12 random nucleotides. Each sample yielded at least 2.5 million CDR3-containing paired-end reads. First-strand cDNA was synthesized from all RNA with the Mint cDNA synthesis kit, primed by a TRBC-specific oligonucleotide. Following uracil-DNA glycosylase treatment, a first 18-cycle PCR with universal primers M1SS and BC2_uni_R was performed on all cDNA. In the authors' own workflow: For normalization, 1 million high-quality reads were randomly selected from each sample, with every read carrying a distinct molecular identifier. Reads sharing molecular identifiers were discarded rather than binned into consensus sequences. MiTCR, run with a Q25 quality threshold and the strictest error-elimination algorithm, handled CDR3 identification, clonotype clustering and error correction. A nonparametric unseen species model with Euler transformation was used to estimate a lower bound on total TCR beta diversity. TCRdb ran its own pipeline on the public reads, namely fastp trimming at Q25 and MiXCR clone calling, and kept in-frame beta chains. Rows with one shared CDR3 protein collapse into an entry with the most common genes and DNA. TCRdb, rather than the study authors, made the V and J calls. This sample has about 580,000 distinct CDR3 sequences in its table, and roughly 43% of those were observed once. The ten top clones hold around 23% of the sample.

The record originates from a study of blood T cells in healthy people across ages (dated by TCRdb to between 2014 and 2016). For context, the study as a whole: Template switching captured roughly one uniquely barcoded TCR beta cDNA molecule per two T cells in model experiments. The study analyzed two additional independent replicas of 1 million unique cDNA reads from the same blood draw for two donors, one aged 18 to 30 and one aged 80 or older. Donors were grouped into four age groups: young (average roughly 17 years), middle-aged (39), aged (62) and long-lived (about 89). The study measured age-related changes in TCR beta repertoire diversity using deep sequencing normalized with unique cDNA molecular identifiers. Donors of different ages were randomly distributed across sequencing lanes to avoid experimental bias. On the study overall, not on this receptor specifically: The CMV infection status of donors was not known, potentially confounding age-related changes in expanded clonotypes. Total diversity estimates from one million sequenced T cells were considered lower bounds and underestimates. Compared with the aged group, the long-lived group had more naive CD4+ T cells, fewer expanded clones and increased TCR diversity, a pattern suggesting age selection. Since profiling was done on bulk unsorted PBMCs, naive and antigen-experienced compartments could not be conclusively compared. As age increased, observed TCR beta diversity per million T cells dropped in a roughly linear way, and a significant reduction was already evident by age around 41. The percentage of naive T cells measured by flow cytometry correlated strongly with observed TCR beta diversity.

Trimming removed 10 bases from V and 1 base from J; the gene matches leave 3 bases unexplained. Looking up the germline V gene yields CDR1 ENHRY and CDR2 SYGVKD. The CDR3 runs 12 residues from the cysteine to the phenylalanine. The kept DNA is CDR3 alone, 36 bases in frame from the first base. The receptor was isolated from a man at least 80 years old in good health. The sequencing sample was made of blood. The chain couples TRBV10-3 to TRBJ2-5, with 7 bases matching TRBD2. CDR3 reads: CATGTTQETQYF. The DNA sequence follows: TGTGCCACCGGGACTACCCAAGAGACCCAGTACTTC.